This T cell receptor beta chain was identified in a study of early T cells in non-severe SARS-CoV-2 infection (dated by TCRdb to the early 2020s). Regarding the complete study: Bulk RNA from unsorted whole blood was used for TCR sequencing, so alpha and beta chains could not be paired.

The paper as a whole reports these results and caveats: VDJdb matching was skewed toward anti-spike CD8 responses and likely underestimated virus-specific expansions, missing private and CD4 specificities.

Library creation used 5' RACE. The instrument given in TCRdb is NextSeq 500. In the TCR library protocol, unique molecular identifiers were attached to individual cDNA molecules to correct for PCR bias and sequencing error. Both TCR alpha and beta chains were sequenced, and tight co-correlation was observed between alpha and beta sequence abundances in each sample. The study's own analysis went as follows. Decombinator V4 was used to annotate the V gene, J gene and CDR3 of the TCR sequences. Expanded TCRs were defined as changing significantly between any two time points under a Poisson model with p below 0.0001. TCR abundances were normalised to the total number of TCRs sequenced in each sample and reported as counts per million. TRAV1-2 paired with TRAJ12, TRAJ20 or TRAJ33 defined MAIT TCRs, while TRAV10 paired with TRAJ18 defined iNKT TCRs. A search of VDJdb, accessed on 1 November 2021, was run for TCRs annotated to CMV, EBV and SARS-CoV-2, with TCRs annotated for multiple antigens excluded. In-frame beta chains were kept once TCRdb had trimmed the public reads at Q25 with fastp and called clones with MiXCR. Entries that share a CDR3 protein sequence are merged under the most common genes and DNA. Here the V and J calls rest on TCRdb's processing, not on the authors' analysis. This sample holds about 98,000 distinct CDR3 sequences; around 14% were observed only once. The ten largest clones represent roughly 6.4% of the sample.

This was a case-control study nested in a cohort of healthcare workers in London, UK, who had nasopharyngeal swab PCR tests and blood samples taken every week. Healthcare workers were enrolled in the week of the UK lockdown, from 23 to 31 March 2020, and were followed every week for up to about 15 weeks. Taken from cysteine to phenylalanine, the CDR3 has 11 residues. The sequence is cut down to CDR3 DNA, 33 bases in frame from base 1. The V end loses 3 bases and the J end loses 6 bases, and a stretch of 5 bases separates them. CDR1 MGHRA and CDR2 YSYEKL were looked up in the germline V gene. On this clonotype itself: Its antigen has not been determined. Nothing much larger sits one base from this clone, and base qualities are not available.

The origin of this receptor is an adult who was a healthcare worker with PCR-confirmed SARS-CoV-2 infection or an uninfected control (not recorded which). Specimen: whole blood. Recombination joined TRBV4-1 with TRBJ1-1, with no confidently assigned D gene. The nucleotides read TGCGCCAGCAGCCAGAAGTCTGAAGCTTTCTTT. Translation gives CASSQKSEAFF.